This T cell receptor (beta chain) stems from a study of neurological immune-mediated disorders. The time point is: longitudinal time-point 2. TCRdb ran MiXCR on the 5' RACE reads and lists one entry per CDR3 protein. The sample consists of fewer than 60,000 distinct CDR3 sequences, over 10% of them appearing once. This clonotype was observed at least ten times. This receptor was obtained from a male donor with HTLV-1-associated myelopathy (HAM/TSP). The sample consisted of PBMCs.

CDR3 nucleotides: TGTGCCAGCAGCTTACTCACAGCCTCCTACGAGCAGTACTTC. It encodes CASSLLTASYEQYF. The chain employs TRBV7-2 and TRBJ2-7; D is unclear. V lost 2 bases and J 0 bases, leaving 8 bases between the germline ends. The CDR3 runs 14 residues. Germline loops: CDR1 SGHTA, CDR2 FQGNSA.